These T cell receptor beta chains were read from a single sample in a study of cytomegalovirus exposure and HLA in healthy donors. Sequenced by immunoSEQ multiplex PCR; TCRdb stores in-frame clones only, minus some. Seen here are around 120,000 clones, roughly four fifths observed once, and the top ten hold less than 2%. Sequences were obtained from PBMCs. The receptors were sampled from a woman in her 50s in good health and CMV-seronegative. Both conserved end residues are part of each CDR3. The D gene is left open where the match is weak. Clone size is stated in some rows and not others, as once, few, many or a class when expanded.

CDR3aa: CSASQANEQYF
CDR3nt: TGCAGTGCTAGCCAAGCGAACGAGCAGTACTTC
j_gene: TRBJ2-7
abundance: -
d_gene: -
v_gene: TRBV20-1

CDR3aa: CASSVVPGTGAAFF
CDR3nt: TGTGCCAGCAGCGTAGTTCCCGGGACAGGGGCGGCTTTCTTT
j_gene: TRBJ1-1
abundance: -
d_gene: TRBD1
v_gene: TRBV9

CDR3aa: CASSEARGGRTLNTQYF
CDR3nt: TGTGCCAGCAGTGAAGCGCGTGGCGGGAGGACCCTCAATACGCAGTATTTT
j_gene: TRBJ2-3
abundance: -
d_gene: TRBD2
v_gene: TRBV2

CDR3aa: CAISESGQRNTEAFF
CDR3nt: TGTGCCATCAGTGAGTCTGGACAGAGGAACACTGAAGCTTTCTTT
j_gene: TRBJ1-1
abundance: -
d_gene: -
v_gene: TRBV10-3

CDR3aa: CASSNGQATYGYTF
CDR3nt: TGTGCCAGTAGCAACGGACAGGCAACCTATGGCTACACCTTC
j_gene: TRBJ1-2
abundance: -
d_gene: TRBD1
v_gene: TRBV19

CDR3aa: CASSLGGTGVYEQYF
CDR3nt: TGCGCCAGCAGCTTGGGCGGGACCGGTGTTTACGAGCAGTACTTC
j_gene: TRBJ2-7
abundance: few
d_gene: -
v_gene: TRBV5-1

CDR3aa: CASSEFRGLKNTEAFF
CDR3nt: TGTGCCAGCAGTGAATTTCGGGGATTAAAGAACACTGAAGCTTTCTTT
j_gene: TRBJ1-1
abundance: -
d_gene: -
v_gene: TRBV28

CDR3aa: CASSQLAGGQDTQYF
CDR3nt: TGTGCCAGCAGCCAACTAGCGGGAGGGCAAGATACGCAGTATTTT
j_gene: TRBJ2-3
abundance: few
d_gene: TRBD2
v_gene: TRBV7-3

CDR3aa: CSVEAPGSYGYTF
CDR3nt: TGCAGCGTTGAAGCGCCAGGGTCCTATGGCTACACCTTC
j_gene: TRBJ1-2
abundance: -
d_gene: -
v_gene: TRBV29-1

CDR3aa: CASSLTTLITDTQYF
CDR3nt: TGTGCCAGCAGCTTAACAACTCTAATCACAGATACGCAGTATTTT
j_gene: TRBJ2-3
abundance: once
d_gene: -
v_gene: TRBV7-3

CDR3aa: CASSPNRGTGELFF
CDR3nt: TGTGCCAGCAGCCCAAACAGGGGCACCGGGGAGCTGTTTTTT
j_gene: TRBJ2-2
abundance: -
d_gene: TRBD1
v_gene: TRBV9

CDR3aa: CATSNREPRSYNEQLF
CDR3nt: TGTGCCACCAGCAACCGGGAGCCGCGCTCCTACAATGAGCAGCTCTTC
j_gene: TRBJ2-1
abundance: -
d_gene: -
v_gene: TRBV15

CDR3aa: CASSKRWDYINRPGTDTQYF
CDR3nt: TGTGCCAGCAGCAAAAGGTGGGACTACATCAACCGCCCTGGCACAGATACGCAGTATTTT
j_gene: TRBJ2-3
abundance: -
d_gene: TRBD2
v_gene: TRBV7-6

CDR3aa: CSVLQGVQETQYF
CDR3nt: TGCAGCGTTTTACAGGGAGTCCAAGAGACCCAGTACTTC
j_gene: TRBJ2-5
abundance: -
d_gene: -
v_gene: TRBV29-1

CDR3aa: CASIRGQGPNQPQHF
CDR3nt: TGTGCCAGCATAAGGGGACAGGGGCCCAATCAGCCCCAGCATTTT
j_gene: TRBJ1-5
abundance: -
d_gene: -
v_gene: TRBV21-1

CDR3aa: CASRPTVGANTEAFF
CDR3nt: TGTGCCAGCAGGCCGACAGTTGGGGCGAACACTGAAGCTTTCTTT
j_gene: TRBJ1-1
abundance: -
d_gene: -
v_gene: TRBV6-5

CDR3aa: CAGRLDTRSEAFF
CDR3nt: TGTGCCGGACGGCTGGACACCCGATCTGAAGCTTTCTTT
j_gene: TRBJ1-1
abundance: -
d_gene: -
v_gene: TRBV30

CDR3aa: CASSQFANTGELFF
CDR3nt: TGTGCCAGCAGTCAGTTCGCGAACACCGGGGAGCTGTTTTTT
j_gene: TRBJ2-2
abundance: -
d_gene: -
v_gene: TRBV6-4

CDR3aa: CASSPSVGARGETQYF
CDR3nt: TGTGCCAGCTCACCATCCGTGGGGGCGCGTGGAGAGACCCAGTACTTC
j_gene: TRBJ2-5
abundance: -
d_gene: -
v_gene: TRBV18

CDR3aa: CASMIWDYPYEQYF
CDR3nt: TGCGCCAGCATGATTTGGGACTACCCCTACGAGCAGTACTTC
j_gene: TRBJ2-7
abundance: -
d_gene: TRBD2
v_gene: TRBV10-2

CDR3aa: CSVDVGLAGAYYEQYF
CDR3nt: TGCAGCGTTGACGTCGGGCTAGCGGGAGCTTACTACGAGCAGTACTTC
j_gene: TRBJ2-7
abundance: -
d_gene: TRBD2
v_gene: TRBV29-1

CDR3aa: CASSRIGGEAFF
CDR3nt: TGCGCCAGCAGCCGGATCGGGGGTGAAGCTTTCTTT
j_gene: TRBJ1-1
abundance: -
d_gene: -
v_gene: TRBV5-1

CDR3aa: CASSPAGWGEKLFF
CDR3nt: TGTGCCAGCTCACCGGCAGGGTGGGGAGAAAAACTGTTTTTT
j_gene: TRBJ1-4
abundance: -
d_gene: -
v_gene: TRBV18

CDR3aa: CASSVRQANYGYTF
CDR3nt: TGTGCCAGCAGCGTCAGACAGGCTAACTATGGCTACACCTTC
j_gene: TRBJ1-2
abundance: -
d_gene: -
v_gene: TRBV7-2

CDR3aa: CASSDSGGAYGYTF
CDR3nt: TGTGCCAGCAGTGACTCGGGGGGTGCCTATGGCTACACCTTC
j_gene: TRBJ1-2
abundance: -
d_gene: -
v_gene: TRBV6-1

CDR3aa: CASSLVGLGQPQHF
CDR3nt: TGTGCCAGCAGCTTAGTGGGGCTTGGGCAGCCCCAGCATTTT
j_gene: TRBJ1-5
abundance: -
d_gene: -
v_gene: TRBV7-2

CDR3aa: CASSSGYNEKLFF
CDR3nt: TGTGCCAGCAGTTCCGGTTATAATGAAAAACTGTTTTTT
j_gene: TRBJ1-4
abundance: few
d_gene: -
v_gene: TRBV28

CDR3aa: CASSSTGELDEQYF
CDR3nt: TGTGCCAGCAGTTCCACAGGGGAGCTCGACGAGCAGTACTTC
j_gene: TRBJ2-7
abundance: few
d_gene: TRBD1
v_gene: TRBV28

CDR3aa: CASSSGQGGYNEQFF
CDR3nt: TGTGCCAGCAGCTCTGGACAGGGCGGCTACAATGAGCAGTTCTTC
j_gene: TRBJ2-1
abundance: once
d_gene: TRBD1
v_gene: TRBV7-9

CDR3aa: CASRTLGGGMNTEAFF
CDR3nt: TGTGCCAGCAGAACCCTTGGGGGAGGGATGAACACTGAAGCTTTCTTT
j_gene: TRBJ1-1
abundance: -
d_gene: -
v_gene: TRBV27

CDR3aa: CASSYGEYSNQPQHF
CDR3nt: TGTGCCAGCAGTTACGGGGAGTATAGCAATCAGCCCCAGCATTTT
j_gene: TRBJ1-5
abundance: -
d_gene: -
v_gene: TRBV6-6

CDR3aa: CASSFGAEQYF
CDR3nt: TGTGCCAGCAGCTTTGGGGCCGAGCAGTACTTC
j_gene: TRBJ2-7
abundance: -
d_gene: -
v_gene: TRBV5-5

CDR3aa: CASSETRGSGQPQNF
CDR3nt: TGTGCCAGCAGTGAAACCAGGGGGTCAGGCCAGCCCCAGAATTTT
j_gene: TRBJ1-5
abundance: few
d_gene: TRBD1
v_gene: TRBV2

CDR3aa: CASSPRRQGLSNQPQHF
CDR3nt: TGTGCCAGCAGCCCCCGCCGGCAGGGGTTAAGCAATCAGCCCCAGCATTTT
j_gene: TRBJ1-5
abundance: -
d_gene: -
v_gene: TRBV7-2

CDR3aa: CASSSEGISYGYTF
CDR3nt: TGTGCCAGCAGCTCGGAGGGGATTTCCTATGGCTACACCTTC
j_gene: TRBJ1-2
abundance: -
d_gene: -
v_gene: TRBV5-4

CDR3aa: CASTMEGAAGANVLTF
CDR3nt: TGTGCCAGCACCATGGAGGGGGCTGCTGGGGCCAACGTCCTGACTTTC
j_gene: TRBJ2-6
abundance: few
d_gene: -
v_gene: TRBV28

CDR3aa: CASSPRTPLAGGSRGYEQYF
CDR3nt: TGTGCCAGCAGCCCCCGTACCCCACTAGCGGGAGGCTCGCGGGGGTACGAGCAGTACTTC
j_gene: TRBJ2-7
abundance: -
d_gene: TRBD2
v_gene: TRBV27

CDR3aa: CASSEIETQYF
CDR3nt: TGCGCCAGCAGCGAGATAGAGACCCAGTACTTC
j_gene: TRBJ2-5
abundance: -
d_gene: -
v_gene: TRBV5-1

CDR3aa: CASSTRREGASYNEQFF
CDR3nt: TGTGCCAGCTCCACTCGGCGGGAGGGAGCCTCCTACAATGAGCAGTTCTTC
j_gene: TRBJ2-1
abundance: -
d_gene: TRBD2
v_gene: TRBV9

CDR3aa: CASSVQGYEQYF
CDR3nt: TGTGCCAGCAGCGTCCAGGGATACGAGCAGTACTTC
j_gene: TRBJ2-7
abundance: -
d_gene: -
v_gene: TRBV5-6

CDR3aa: CASSGTPNEKLFF
CDR3nt: TGTGCCAGCAGTGGGACACCTAATGAAAAACTGTTTTTT
j_gene: TRBJ1-4
abundance: -
d_gene: -
v_gene: TRBV6-5

CDR3aa: CASSLPNRVNTEAFF
CDR3nt: TGTGCCAGCAGTTTACCAAACAGGGTAAACACTGAAGCTTTCTTT
j_gene: TRBJ1-1
abundance: -
d_gene: -
v_gene: TRBV28

CDR3aa: CSVVAGRYEQYF
CDR3nt: TGCAGCGTTGTAGCGGGGCGGTACGAGCAGTACTTC
j_gene: TRBJ2-7
abundance: -
d_gene: TRBD2
v_gene: TRBV29-1

CDR3aa: CASSSGYNEQFF
CDR3nt: TGTGCCAGCAGTTCCGGGTACAATGAGCAGTTCTTC
j_gene: TRBJ2-1
abundance: -
d_gene: -
v_gene: TRBV27

CDR3aa: CASTPDSLGNQPQHF
CDR3nt: TGTGCCAGCACCCCGGACAGTCTAGGCAATCAGCCCCAGCATTTT
j_gene: TRBJ1-5
abundance: few
d_gene: -
v_gene: TRBV27

CDR3aa: CASSSGTGNSYEQYF
CDR3nt: TGTGCCAGCAGTAGTGGAACAGGGAACTCCTACGAGCAGTACTTC
j_gene: TRBJ2-7
abundance: -
d_gene: -
v_gene: TRBV2